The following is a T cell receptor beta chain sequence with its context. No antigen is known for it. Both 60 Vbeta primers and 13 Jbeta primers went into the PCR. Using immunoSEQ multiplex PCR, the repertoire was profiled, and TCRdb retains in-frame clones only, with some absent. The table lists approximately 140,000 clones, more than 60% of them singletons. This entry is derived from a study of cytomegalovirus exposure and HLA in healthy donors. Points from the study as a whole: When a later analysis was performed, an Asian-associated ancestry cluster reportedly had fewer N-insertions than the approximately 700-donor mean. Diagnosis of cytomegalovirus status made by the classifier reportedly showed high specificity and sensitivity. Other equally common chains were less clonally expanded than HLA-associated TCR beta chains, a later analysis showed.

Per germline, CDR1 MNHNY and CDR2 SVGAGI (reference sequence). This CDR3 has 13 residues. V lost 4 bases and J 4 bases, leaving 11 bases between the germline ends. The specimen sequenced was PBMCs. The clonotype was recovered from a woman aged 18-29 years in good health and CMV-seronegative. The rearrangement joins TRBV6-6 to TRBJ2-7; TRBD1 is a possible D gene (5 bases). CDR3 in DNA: TGTGCCAGCAGTTTGACAGAAGCTTACGAGCAGTACTTC. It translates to CASSLTEAYEQYF.